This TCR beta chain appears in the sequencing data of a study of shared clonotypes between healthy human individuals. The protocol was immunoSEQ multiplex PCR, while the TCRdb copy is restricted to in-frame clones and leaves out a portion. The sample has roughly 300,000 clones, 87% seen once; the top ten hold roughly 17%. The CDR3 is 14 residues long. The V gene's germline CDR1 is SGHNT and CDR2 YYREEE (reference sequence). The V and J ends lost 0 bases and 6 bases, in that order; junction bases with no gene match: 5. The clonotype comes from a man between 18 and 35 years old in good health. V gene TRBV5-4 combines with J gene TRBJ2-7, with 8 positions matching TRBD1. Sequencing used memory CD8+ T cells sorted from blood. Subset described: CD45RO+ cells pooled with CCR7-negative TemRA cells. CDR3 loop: CASSLDRGIGEQYF. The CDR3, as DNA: TGTGCCAGCAGCTTGGACAGGGGGATCGGCGAGCAGTACTTC.